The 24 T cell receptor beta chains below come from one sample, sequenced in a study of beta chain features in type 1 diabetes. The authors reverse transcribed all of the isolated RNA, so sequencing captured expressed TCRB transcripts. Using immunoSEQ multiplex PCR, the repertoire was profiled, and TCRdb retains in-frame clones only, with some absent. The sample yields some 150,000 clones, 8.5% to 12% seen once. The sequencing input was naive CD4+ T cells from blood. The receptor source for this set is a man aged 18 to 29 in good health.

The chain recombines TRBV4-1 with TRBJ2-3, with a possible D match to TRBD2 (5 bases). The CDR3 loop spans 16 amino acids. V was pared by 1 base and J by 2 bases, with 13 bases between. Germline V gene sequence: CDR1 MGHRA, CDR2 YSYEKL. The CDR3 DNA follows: TGCGCCAGCAGCCAAGGACCGGGGAAGACCACAGATACGCAGTATTTT. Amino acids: CASSQGPGKTTDTQYF.

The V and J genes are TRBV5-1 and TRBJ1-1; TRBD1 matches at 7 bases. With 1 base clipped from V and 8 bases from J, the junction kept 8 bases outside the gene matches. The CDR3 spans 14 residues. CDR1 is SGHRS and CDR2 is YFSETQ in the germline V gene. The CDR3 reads CASSLNQQGKEAFF. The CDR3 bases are TGCGCCAGCAGCTTGAATCAACAGGGGAAGGAAGCTTTCTTT.

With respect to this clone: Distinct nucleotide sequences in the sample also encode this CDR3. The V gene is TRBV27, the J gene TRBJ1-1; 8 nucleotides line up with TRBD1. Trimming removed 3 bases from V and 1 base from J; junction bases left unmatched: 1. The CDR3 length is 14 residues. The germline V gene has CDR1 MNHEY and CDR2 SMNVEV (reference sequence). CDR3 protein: CASSFTGGNTEAFF. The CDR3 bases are TGTGCCAGCAGTTTTACAGGGGGGAACACTGAAGCTTTCTTT.

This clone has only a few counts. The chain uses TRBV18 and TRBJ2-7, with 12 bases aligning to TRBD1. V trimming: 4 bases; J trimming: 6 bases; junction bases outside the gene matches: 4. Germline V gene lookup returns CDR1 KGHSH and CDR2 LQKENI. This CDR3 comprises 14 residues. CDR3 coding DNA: TGTGCCAGCTCACTGGGACAGGGGGCGTTCGAGCAGTACTTC. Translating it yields CASSLGQGAFEQYF.

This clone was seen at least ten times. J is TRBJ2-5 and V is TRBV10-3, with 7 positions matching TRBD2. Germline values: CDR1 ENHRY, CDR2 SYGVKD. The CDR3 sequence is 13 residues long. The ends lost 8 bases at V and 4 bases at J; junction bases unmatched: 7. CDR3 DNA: TGTGCCATCGGGCAAGCGGGGCGAGAGACCCAGTACTTC. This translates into CAIGQAGRETQYF.

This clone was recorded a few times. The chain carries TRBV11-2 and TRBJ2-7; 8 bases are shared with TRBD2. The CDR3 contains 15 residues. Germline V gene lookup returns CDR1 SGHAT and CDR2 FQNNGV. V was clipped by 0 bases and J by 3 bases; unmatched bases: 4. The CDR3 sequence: CASSLELAGYYEQYF. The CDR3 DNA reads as TGTGCCAGCAGCTTAGAATTAGCGGGGTACTACGAGCAGTACTTC.

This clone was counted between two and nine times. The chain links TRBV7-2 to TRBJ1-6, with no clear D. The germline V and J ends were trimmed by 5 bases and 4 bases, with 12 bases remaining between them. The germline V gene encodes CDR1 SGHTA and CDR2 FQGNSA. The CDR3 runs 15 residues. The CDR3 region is CASSPVQNYNSPLHF. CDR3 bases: TGTGCCAGCAGCCCAGTACAGAATTATAATTCACCCCTCCACTTT.

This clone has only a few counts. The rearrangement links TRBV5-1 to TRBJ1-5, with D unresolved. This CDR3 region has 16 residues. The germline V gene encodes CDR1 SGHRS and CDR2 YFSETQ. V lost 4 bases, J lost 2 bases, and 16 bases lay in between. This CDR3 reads CASSKSPDGGNQPQHF. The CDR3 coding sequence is TGCGCCAGCAGCAAATCTCCGGACGGGGGCAATCAGCCCCAGCATTTT.

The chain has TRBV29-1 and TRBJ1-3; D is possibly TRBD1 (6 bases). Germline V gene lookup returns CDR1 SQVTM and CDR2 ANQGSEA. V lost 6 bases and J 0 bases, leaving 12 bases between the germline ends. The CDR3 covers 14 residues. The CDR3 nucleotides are TGCAGCGTAGCTACAGGGCGCTCTGGAAACACCATATATTTT. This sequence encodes CSVATGRSGNTIYF.

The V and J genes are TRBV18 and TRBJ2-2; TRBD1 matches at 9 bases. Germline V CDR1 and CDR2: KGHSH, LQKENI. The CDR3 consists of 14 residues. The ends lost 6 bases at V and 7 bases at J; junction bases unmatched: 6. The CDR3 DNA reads TGTGCCAGCTCTTACGGACAGGGGAACGGGGAGCTGTTTTTT. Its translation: CASSYGQGNGELFF. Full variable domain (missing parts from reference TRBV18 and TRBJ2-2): NAGVMQNPRHLVRRRGQEARLRCSPMKGHSHVYWYRQLPEEGLKFMVYLQKENIIDESGMPKERFSAEFPKEGPSILRIQQVVRGDSAAYFCASSYGQGNGELFFGEGSRLTVL.

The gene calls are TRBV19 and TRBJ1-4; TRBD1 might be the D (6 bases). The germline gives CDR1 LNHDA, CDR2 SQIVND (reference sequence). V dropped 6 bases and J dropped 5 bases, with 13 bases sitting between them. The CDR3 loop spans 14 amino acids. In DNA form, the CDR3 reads TGTGCCAGTAGCAGGGACAAGGGAAATGAAAAACTGTTTTTT. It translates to CASSRDKGNEKLFF.

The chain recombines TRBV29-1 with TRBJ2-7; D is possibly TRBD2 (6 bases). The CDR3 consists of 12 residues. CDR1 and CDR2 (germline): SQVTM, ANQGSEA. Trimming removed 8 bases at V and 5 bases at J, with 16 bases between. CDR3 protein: CSTHFGGDEQYF. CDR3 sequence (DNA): TGCAGCACTCACTTCGGGGGAGACGAGCAGTACTTC.

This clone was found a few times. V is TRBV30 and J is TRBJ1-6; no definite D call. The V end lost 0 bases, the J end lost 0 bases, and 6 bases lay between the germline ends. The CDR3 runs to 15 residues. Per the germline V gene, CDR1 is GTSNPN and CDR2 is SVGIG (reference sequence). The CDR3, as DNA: TGTGCCTGGAGTGTTGGGAGCTCCTATAATTCACCCCTCCACTTT. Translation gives CAWSVGSSYNSPLHF.

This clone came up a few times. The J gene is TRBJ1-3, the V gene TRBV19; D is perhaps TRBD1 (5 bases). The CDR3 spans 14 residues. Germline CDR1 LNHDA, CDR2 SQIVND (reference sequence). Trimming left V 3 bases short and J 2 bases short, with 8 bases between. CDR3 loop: CASSILGPGNTIYF. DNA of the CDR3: TGTGCCAGTAGTATTTTGGGGCCTGGAAACACCATATATTTT.

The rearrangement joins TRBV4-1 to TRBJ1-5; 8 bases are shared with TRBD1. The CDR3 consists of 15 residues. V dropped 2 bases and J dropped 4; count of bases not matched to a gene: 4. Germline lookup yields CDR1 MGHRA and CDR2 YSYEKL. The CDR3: CASSQQGAGNQPQHF. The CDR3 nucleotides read TGCGCCAGCAGCCAACAGGGGGCGGGGAATCAGCCCCAGCATTTT.

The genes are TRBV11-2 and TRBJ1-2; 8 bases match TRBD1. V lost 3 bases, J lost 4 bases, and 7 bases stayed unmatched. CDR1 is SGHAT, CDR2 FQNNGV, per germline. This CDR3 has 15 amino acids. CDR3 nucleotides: TGTGCCAGCAGCTTTCGACAGGGGTTAGGCTATGGCTACACCTTC. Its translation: CASSFRQGLGYGYTF.

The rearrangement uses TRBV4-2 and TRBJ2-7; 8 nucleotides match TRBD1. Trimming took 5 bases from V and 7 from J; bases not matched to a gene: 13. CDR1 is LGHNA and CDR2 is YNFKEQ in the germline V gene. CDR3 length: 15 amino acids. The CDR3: CASSVNDRGLKEQYF. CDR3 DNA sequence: TGTGCCAGCAGCGTTAATGACAGGGGTCTGAAAGAGCAGTACTTC.

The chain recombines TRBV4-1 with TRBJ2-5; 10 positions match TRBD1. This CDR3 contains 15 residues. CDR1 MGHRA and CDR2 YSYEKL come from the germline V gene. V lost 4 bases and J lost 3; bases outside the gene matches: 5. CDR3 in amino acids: CASSRGTGAEETQYF. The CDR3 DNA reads TGCGCCAGCAGCCGGGGGACAGGGGCGGAAGAGACCCAGTACTTC.

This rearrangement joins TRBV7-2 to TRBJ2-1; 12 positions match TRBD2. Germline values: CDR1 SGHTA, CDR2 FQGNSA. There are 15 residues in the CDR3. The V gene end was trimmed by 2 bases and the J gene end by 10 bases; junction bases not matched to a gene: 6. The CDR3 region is CASSLSSGGGWEQFF. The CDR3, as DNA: TGTGCCAGCAGCTTATCTAGCGGGGGGGGCTGGGAGCAGTTCTTC.

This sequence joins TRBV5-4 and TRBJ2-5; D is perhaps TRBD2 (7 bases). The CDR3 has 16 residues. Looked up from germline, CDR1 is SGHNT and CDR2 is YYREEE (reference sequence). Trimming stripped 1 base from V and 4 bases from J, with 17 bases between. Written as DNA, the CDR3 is TGTGCCAGCAGCTTGAGGACGGGGGGCAGGGGAGAGACCCAGTACTTC. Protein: CASSLRTGGRGETQYF.

CDR3 in amino acids: CASSRSRPNTGELFF. The CDR3 nucleotides are TGTGCCAGCAGCCGGAGCCGACCGAACACCGGGGAGCTGTTTTTT. The chain is built from TRBV7-6 and TRBJ2-2, with D unclear. CDR3 size: 15 residues. Trimming cost V 5 bases and J 0 bases, with 10 bases left between them. The germline V gene encodes CDR1 SGHVS and CDR2 FNYEAQ.

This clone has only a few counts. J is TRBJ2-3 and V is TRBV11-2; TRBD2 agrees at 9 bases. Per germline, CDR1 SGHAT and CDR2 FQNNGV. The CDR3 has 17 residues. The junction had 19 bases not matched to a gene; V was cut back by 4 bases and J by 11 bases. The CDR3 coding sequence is TGTGCCAGCAGCTCCCGCCCCCAGCGGGGGGCCCGGGGTGGGCAGTATTTT. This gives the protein CASSSRPQRGARGGQYF.

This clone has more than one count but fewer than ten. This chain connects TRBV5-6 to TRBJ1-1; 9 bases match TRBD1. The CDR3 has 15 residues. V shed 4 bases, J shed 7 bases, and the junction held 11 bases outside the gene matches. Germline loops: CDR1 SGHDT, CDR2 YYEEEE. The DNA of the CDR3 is TGTGCCAGCAGCGGACCGGGACAGGGTATTGGTGAAGCTTTCTTT. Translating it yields CASSGPGQGIGEAFF.

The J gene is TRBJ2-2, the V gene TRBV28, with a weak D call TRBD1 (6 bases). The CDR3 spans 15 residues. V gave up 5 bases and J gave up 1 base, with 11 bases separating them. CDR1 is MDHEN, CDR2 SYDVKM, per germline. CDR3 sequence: CASSPDSRNTGELFF. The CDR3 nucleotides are TGTGCCAGCAGTCCGGACAGCCGGAACACCGGGGAGCTGTTTTTT.